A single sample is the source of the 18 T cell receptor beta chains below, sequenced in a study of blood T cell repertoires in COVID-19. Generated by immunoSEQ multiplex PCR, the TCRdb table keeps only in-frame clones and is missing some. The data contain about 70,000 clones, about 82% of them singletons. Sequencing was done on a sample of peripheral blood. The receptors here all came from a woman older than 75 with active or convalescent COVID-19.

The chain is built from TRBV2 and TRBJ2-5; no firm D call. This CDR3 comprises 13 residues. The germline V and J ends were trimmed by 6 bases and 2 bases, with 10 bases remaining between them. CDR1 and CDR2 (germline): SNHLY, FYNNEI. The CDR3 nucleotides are TGTGCCAGCAGCGCTACTTGGCAAGAGACCCAGTACTTC. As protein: CASSATWQETQYF.

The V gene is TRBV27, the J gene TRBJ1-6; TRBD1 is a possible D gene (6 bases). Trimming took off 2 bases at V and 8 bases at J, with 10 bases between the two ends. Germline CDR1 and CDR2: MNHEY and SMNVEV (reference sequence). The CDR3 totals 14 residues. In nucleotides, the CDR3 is TGTGCCAGCAGTTTACGGGGGGCGTATTCACCCCTCCACTTT. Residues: CASSLRGAYSPLHF.

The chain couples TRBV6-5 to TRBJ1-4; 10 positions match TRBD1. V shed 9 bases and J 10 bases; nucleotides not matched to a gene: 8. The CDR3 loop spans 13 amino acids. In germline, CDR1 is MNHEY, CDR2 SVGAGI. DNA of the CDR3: TGTGCCAGTTCGGACAGGGGGTCCTTAAAACTGTTTTTT. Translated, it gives CASSDRGSLKLFF.

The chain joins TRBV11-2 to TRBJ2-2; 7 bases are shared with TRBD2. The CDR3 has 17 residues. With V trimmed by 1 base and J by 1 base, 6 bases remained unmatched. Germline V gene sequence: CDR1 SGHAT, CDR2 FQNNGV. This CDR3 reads CASSLGLAEVNTGELFF. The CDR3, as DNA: TGTGCCAGCAGCTTAGGTCTAGCGGAGGTGAACACCGGGGAGCTGTTTTTT.

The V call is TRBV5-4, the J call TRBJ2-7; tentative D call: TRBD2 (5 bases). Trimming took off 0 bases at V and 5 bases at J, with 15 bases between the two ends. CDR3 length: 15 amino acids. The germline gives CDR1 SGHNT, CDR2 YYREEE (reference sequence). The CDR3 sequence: CASSLAMYDGDEQYF. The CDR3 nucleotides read TGTGCCAGCAGCTTGGCAATGTACGACGGGGACGAGCAGTACTTC.

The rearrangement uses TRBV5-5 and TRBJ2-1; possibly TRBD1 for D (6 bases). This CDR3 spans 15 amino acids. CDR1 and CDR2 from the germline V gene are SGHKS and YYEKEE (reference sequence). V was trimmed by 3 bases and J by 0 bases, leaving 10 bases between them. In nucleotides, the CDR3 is TGTGCCAGCAGCTATGGACAGAACTCCTACAATGAGCAGTTCTTC. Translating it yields CASSYGQNSYNEQFF.

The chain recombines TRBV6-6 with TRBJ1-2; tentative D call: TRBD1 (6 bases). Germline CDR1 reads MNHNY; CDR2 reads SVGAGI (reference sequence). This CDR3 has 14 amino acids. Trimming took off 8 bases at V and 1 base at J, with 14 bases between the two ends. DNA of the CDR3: TGTGCCAGCGGGGCTTTAGGGGGTAACTATGGCTACACCTTC. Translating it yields CASGALGGNYGYTF.

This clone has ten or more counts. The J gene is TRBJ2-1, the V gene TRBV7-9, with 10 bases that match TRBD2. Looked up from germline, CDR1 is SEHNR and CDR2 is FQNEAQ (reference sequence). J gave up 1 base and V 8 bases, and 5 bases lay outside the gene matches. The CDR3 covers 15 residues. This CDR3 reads CASDVAGGSYNEQFF. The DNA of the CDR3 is TGTGCCAGCGACGTAGCGGGAGGTTCCTACAATGAGCAGTTCTTC.

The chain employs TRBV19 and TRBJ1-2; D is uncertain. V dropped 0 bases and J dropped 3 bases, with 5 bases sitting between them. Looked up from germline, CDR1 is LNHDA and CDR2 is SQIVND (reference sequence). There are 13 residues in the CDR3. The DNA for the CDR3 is TGTGCCAGTAGTATAGATCTCCACTATGGCTACACCTTC. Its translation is CASSIDLHYGYTF.

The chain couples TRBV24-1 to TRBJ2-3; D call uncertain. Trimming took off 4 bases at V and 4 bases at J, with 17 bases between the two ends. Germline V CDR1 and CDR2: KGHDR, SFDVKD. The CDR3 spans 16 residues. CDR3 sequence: CATSDLSMEFPDTQYF. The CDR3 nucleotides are TGTGCCACCAGTGACTTGAGCATGGAGTTCCCAGATACGCAGTATTTT.

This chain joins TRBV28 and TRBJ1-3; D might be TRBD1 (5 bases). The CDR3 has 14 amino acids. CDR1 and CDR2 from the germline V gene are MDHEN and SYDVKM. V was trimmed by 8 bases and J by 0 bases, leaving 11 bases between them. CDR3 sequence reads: CASHGGPSGNTIYF. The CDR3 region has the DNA TGTGCCAGCCACGGGGGACCCTCTGGAAACACCATATATTTT.

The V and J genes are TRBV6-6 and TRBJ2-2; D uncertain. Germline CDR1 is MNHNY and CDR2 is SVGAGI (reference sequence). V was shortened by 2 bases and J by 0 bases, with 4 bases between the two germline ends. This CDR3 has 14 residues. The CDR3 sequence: CASSYSPNTGELFF. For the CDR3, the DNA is TGTGCCAGCAGTTACAGCCCGAACACCGGGGAGCTGTTTTTT.

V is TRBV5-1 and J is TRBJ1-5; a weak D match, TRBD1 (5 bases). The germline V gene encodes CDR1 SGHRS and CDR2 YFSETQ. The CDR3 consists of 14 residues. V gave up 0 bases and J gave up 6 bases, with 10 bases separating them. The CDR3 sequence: CASSLGGEGQPQHF. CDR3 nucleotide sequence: TGCGCCAGCAGCTTGGGAGGGGAGGGTCAGCCCCAGCATTTT.

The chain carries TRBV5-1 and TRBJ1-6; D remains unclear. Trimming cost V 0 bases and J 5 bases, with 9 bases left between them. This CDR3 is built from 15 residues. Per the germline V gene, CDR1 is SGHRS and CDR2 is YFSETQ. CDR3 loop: CASSLDTPNNSPLHF. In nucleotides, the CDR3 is TGCGCCAGCAGCTTGGATACACCGAATAATTCACCCCTCCACTTT.

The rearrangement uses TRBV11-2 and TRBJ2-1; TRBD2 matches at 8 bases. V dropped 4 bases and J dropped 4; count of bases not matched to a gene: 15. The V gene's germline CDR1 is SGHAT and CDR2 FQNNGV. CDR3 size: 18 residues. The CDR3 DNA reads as TGTGCCAGCAGCTCGAGGATGGTAGCGGGACGCGGGTACAATGAGCAGTTCTTC. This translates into CASSSRMVAGRGYNEQFF.

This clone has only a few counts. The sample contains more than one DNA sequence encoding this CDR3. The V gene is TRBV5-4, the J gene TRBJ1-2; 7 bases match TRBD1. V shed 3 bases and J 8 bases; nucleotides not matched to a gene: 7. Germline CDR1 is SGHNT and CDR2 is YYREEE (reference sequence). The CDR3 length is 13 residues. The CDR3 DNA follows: TGTGCCAGCAGCTCACGACAGGGCGGCGGCTACACCTTC. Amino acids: CASSSRQGGGYTF.

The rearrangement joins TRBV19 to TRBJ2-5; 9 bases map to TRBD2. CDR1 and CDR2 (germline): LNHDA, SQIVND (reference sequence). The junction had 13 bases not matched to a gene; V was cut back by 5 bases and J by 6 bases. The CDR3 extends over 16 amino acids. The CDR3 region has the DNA TGTGCCAGTAGTTCCTCGGGGGTAGCGGGAGTAAAGACCCAGTACTTC. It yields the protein CASSSSGVAGVKTQYF.

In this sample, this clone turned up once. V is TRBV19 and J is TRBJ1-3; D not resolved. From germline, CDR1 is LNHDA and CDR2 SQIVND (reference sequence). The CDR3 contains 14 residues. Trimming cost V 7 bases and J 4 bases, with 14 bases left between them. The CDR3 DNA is TGTGCCAGTACCCCAGGTGGCGGGGGAAACACCATATATTTT. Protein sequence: CASTPGGGGNTIYF.